This passage covers 2 T cell receptor beta chains from one sample sequenced in a study of neurological immune-mediated disorders. Using its own MiXCR run on the 5' RACE reads, TCRdb lists one record per CDR3 protein. The data show 35,000 or so distinct CDR3 sequences, roughly 3.2% seen once. Time point in this sample: longitudinal time-point 1 (baseline). Sequencing was performed on PBMCs. Every receptor here comes from a woman aged 60-75 years with multiple sclerosis.

This clonotype was counted many times. The chain employs TRBV5-1 and TRBJ1-5; 9 bases match TRBD1. The CDR3 extends over 14 amino acids. J was trimmed by 7 bases and V by 3 bases; bases with no gene match: 5. From germline, CDR1 is SGHRS and CDR2 YFSETQ. CDR3 DNA: TGCGCCAGCAGCTCCGGGACAGGGAAGCAGCCCCAGCATTTT. Protein: CASSSGTGKQPQHF.

This clonotype has just a few counts. The rearrangement links TRBV19 to TRBJ2-1; D call uncertain. There are 11 residues in the CDR3. Trimming pared 5 bases from V and 8 bases from J, leaving 7 bases between. Germline V gives CDR1 LNHDA, CDR2 SQIVND (reference sequence). The DNA for the CDR3 is TGTGCCAGTAGTGACTTCGATGAGCAGTTCTTC. This gives the protein CASSDFDEQFF.